A single sample gave rise to the 13 T cell receptor beta chains below, sequenced in a study of identical twins. TCRdb analysed the 5' RACE reads with MiXCR anew, one entry per CDR3 protein. The data show some 760,000 distinct CDR3 sequences, with about 20% seen just once and under 15% held by the top ten. The same data also went into a second study, on T cells expressing NK-cell markers.

The sample consisted of PBMCs. These receptors were collected from a young woman in good health.

This clonotype has only one observation. The chain is built from TRBV7-2 and TRBJ2-3; D perhaps matches TRBD2 (7 bases). The length of the CDR3 is 15 residues. V was cut by 3 bases and J by 6 bases, with 16 bases left in between. CDR1 SGHTA and CDR2 FQGNSA come from the germline V gene. Written as DNA, the CDR3 is TGTGCCAGCAGCTTTGGAGGGGGGGTTGGGGATACGCAGTATTTT. As protein: CASSFGGGVGDTQYF.

The chain uses TRBV20-1 and TRBJ2-2, with D hard to call. Deletions cut 5 bases from V and 2 bases from J, with 15 bases between. Germline CDR1 is DFQATT and CDR2 is SNEGSKA (reference sequence). This CDR3 is 15 amino acids long. The CDR3 protein is CSAPPVGSNTGELFF. In nucleotides, the CDR3 is TGCAGTGCTCCTCCCGTGGGGTCCAACACCGGGGAGCTGTTTTTT.

This clonotype was seen more than once but under ten times. CDR3 sequence (DNA): TGCAGTGCCTCGACAGGGTCTTATACTGGGGCCAACGTCCTGACTTTC. Amino acid sequence: CSASTGSYTGANVLTF. The J gene is TRBJ2-6, the V gene TRBV20-1; 7 bases map to TRBD1. The V and J ends lost 6 bases and 2 bases, in that order; junction bases with no gene match: 10. CDR1 and CDR2 (germline): DFQATT, SNEGSKA (reference sequence). This CDR3 is built from 16 residues.

This chain links TRBV10-3 with TRBJ2-2; TRBD2 might be the D (5 bases). The V and J ends lost 4 bases and 5 bases respectively, with 11 bases between them. The CDR3 is made up of 14 amino acids. Per the germline V gene, CDR1 is ENHRY and CDR2 is SYGVKD. The CDR3 reads CAISGLRGTGELFF. The CDR3 nucleotides read TGTGCCATCAGTGGGCTTAGAGGGACCGGGGAGCTGTTTTTT.

The J gene is TRBJ2-1, the V gene TRBV20-1; TRBD2 agrees at 13 bases. V gave up 0 bases and J gave up 7 bases; unmatched junction bases: 6. Germline assignment: CDR1 DFQATT and CDR2 SNEGSKA (reference sequence). The CDR3 runs 16 residues. The CDR3 region has the DNA TGCAGTGCTAGAGATCTGACTAGCGGGGGGCTGAATGAGCAGTTCTTC. It translates to CSARDLTSGGLNEQFF.

This clonotype has only a few counts. The rearrangement uses TRBV5-1 and TRBJ2-2; 12 positions match TRBD2. J lost 8 bases, V lost 1 base, and 6 bases had no gene match. The CDR3 contains 16 residues. Looked up from germline, CDR1 is SGHRS and CDR2 is YFSETQ. The DNA of the CDR3 is TGCGCCAGCAGCTTGACTAGCGGGGGGTCCTCGGGGGAGCTGTTTTTT. Protein: CASSLTSGGSSGELFF.

The chain couples TRBV5-6 to TRBJ2-5; D is uncertain. Germline V gene data show CDR1 as SGHDT and CDR2 as YYEEEE. V was pared by 4 bases and J by 2 bases, with 15 bases between. The CDR3 consists of 15 residues. CDR3 sequence (DNA): TGTGCCAGCAGCCTCGGATTGGGATCACAAGAGACCCAGTACTTC. Amino acids: CASSLGLGSQETQYF.

This clonotype was picked up a small number of times. The genes are TRBV29-1 and TRBJ2-2, with 9 nucleotides matching TRBD1. Trimming removed 5 bases from V and 0 bases from J; junction bases left unmatched: 4. The CDR3 contains 15 residues. CDR1 and CDR2 (germline): SQVTM, ANQGSEA. Here the CDR3 reads CSVTGQGPNTGELFF. For the CDR3, the DNA is TGCAGCGTTACCGGACAGGGGCCGAACACCGGGGAGCTGTTTTTT.

The rearrangement links TRBV29-1 to TRBJ1-1; D uncertain. The CDR3 extends over 14 amino acids. V lost 7 bases, J lost 1 base, and 16 bases lay in between. CDR1 is SQVTM, CDR2 ANQGSEA, per germline. CDR3 loop: CSAVGSQENTEAFF. The DNA for the CDR3 is TGCAGCGCTGTGGGCAGTCAGGAGAACACTGAAGCTTTCTTT.

The chain is built from TRBV20-1 and TRBJ2-5; 10 bases align to TRBD2. Germline V CDR1 and CDR2: DFQATT, SNEGSKA (reference sequence). V dropped 5 bases and J dropped 2; count of bases not matched to a gene: 5. The length of the CDR3 is 14 residues. DNA for the CDR3: TGCAGTGCTCCCCAGCGGGGGGGGCAAGAGACCCAGTACTTC. It codes for CSAPQRGGQETQYF.

This chain connects TRBV7-9 to TRBJ2-1; the match to TRBD1 covers 8 bases. This CDR3 spans 16 amino acids. Trimming cost V 1 base and J 3 bases; bases outside gene matches: 5. Germline assignment: CDR1 SEHNR and CDR2 FQNEAQ (reference sequence). CDR3 sequence: CASSLVQGAVYNEQFF. The DNA of the CDR3 is TGTGCCAGCAGCTTAGTTCAGGGGGCCGTCTACAATGAGCAGTTCTTC. Together with reference TRBV7-9 and TRBJ2-1, the CDR3 gives the full variable domain: DTGVSQNPRHKITKRGQNVTFRCDPISEHNRLYWYRQTLGQGPEFLTYFQNEAQLEKSRLLSDRFSAERPKGSFSTLEIQRTEQGDSAMYLCASSLVQGAVYNEQFFGPGTRLTVL.

This clonotype was recorded a few times. This chain links TRBV20-1 with TRBJ2-1, with TRBD2 matching over 13 bases. Germline V gene lookup returns CDR1 DFQATT and CDR2 SNEGSKA (reference sequence). The CDR3 is 14 amino acids. V lost 6 bases to trimming and J lost 6 bases; unmatched junction nucleotides: 5. CDR3 nucleotides: TGCAGTGCGAGCGGGACTAGCGGGACCAATGAGCAGTTCTTC. Its protein product is CSASGTSGTNEQFF.

This clonotype occurred a few times. The chain recombines TRBV20-1 with TRBJ2-1, with 11 bases aligning to TRBD2. Per the germline V gene, CDR1 is DFQATT and CDR2 is SNEGSKA (reference sequence). J gave up 5 bases and V 5 bases, and 5 bases lay outside the gene matches. This CDR3 has 14 residues. CDR3 sequence reads: CSALGLAENNEQFF. Here the CDR3 DNA reads TGCAGTGCTTTGGGACTAGCGGAGAACAATGAGCAGTTCTTC.